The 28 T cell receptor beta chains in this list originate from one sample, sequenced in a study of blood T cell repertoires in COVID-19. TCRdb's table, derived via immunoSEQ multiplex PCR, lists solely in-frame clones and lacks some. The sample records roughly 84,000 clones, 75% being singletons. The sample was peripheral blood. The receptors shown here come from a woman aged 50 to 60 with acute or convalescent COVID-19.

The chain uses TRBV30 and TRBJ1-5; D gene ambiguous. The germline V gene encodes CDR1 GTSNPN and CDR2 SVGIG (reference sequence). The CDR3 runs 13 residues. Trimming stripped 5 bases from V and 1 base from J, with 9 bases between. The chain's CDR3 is CAWAIRSNQPQHF. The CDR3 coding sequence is TGTGCCTGGGCTATCCGGAGCAATCAGCCCCAGCATTTT.

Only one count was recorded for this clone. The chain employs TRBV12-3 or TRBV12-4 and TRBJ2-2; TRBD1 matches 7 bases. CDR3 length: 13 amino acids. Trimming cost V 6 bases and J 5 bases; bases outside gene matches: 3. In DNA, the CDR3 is TGTGCCAGCAGCCCGGGACAGACCGGGGAGCTGTTTTTT. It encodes CASSPGQTGELFF.

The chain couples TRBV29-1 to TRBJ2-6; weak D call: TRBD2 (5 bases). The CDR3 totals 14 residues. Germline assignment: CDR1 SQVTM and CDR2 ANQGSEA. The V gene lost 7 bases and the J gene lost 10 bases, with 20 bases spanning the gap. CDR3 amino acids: CSAGSGEGGNVLTF. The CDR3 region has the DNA TGCAGCGCGGGAAGCGGAGAGGGTGGGAACGTCCTGACTTTC.

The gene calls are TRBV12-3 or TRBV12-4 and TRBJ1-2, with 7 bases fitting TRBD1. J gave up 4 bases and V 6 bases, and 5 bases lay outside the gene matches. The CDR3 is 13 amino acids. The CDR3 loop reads CASSPDRVYGYTF. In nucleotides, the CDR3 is TGTGCCAGCAGCCCCGACAGGGTCTATGGCTACACCTTC.

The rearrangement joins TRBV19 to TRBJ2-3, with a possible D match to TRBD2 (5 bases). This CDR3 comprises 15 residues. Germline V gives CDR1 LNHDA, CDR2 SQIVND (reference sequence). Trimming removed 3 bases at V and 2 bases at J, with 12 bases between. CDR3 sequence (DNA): TGTGCCAGTAGTATGGGTGGCGGACTCACAGATACGCAGTATTTT. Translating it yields CASSMGGGLTDTQYF.

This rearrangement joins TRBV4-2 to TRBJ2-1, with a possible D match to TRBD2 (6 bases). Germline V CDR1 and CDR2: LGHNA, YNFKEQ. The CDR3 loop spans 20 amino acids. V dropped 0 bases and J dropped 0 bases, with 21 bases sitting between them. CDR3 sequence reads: CASSQEWVPAGASSYNEQFF. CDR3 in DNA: TGTGCCAGCAGCCAAGAATGGGTACCAGCGGGCGCAAGCTCCTACAATGAGCAGTTCTTC.

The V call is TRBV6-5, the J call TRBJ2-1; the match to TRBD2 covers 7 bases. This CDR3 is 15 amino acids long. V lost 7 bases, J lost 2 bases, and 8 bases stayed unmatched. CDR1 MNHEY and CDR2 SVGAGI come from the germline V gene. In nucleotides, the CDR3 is TGTGCCAGCACCAGAAGCGGGGAAACCTACAATGAGCAGTTCTTC. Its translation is CASTRSGETYNEQFF.

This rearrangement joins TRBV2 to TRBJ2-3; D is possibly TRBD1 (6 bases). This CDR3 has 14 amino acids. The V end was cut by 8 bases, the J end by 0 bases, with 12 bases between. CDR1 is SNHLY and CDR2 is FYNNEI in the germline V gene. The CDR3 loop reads CASLNRVSTDTQYF. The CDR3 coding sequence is TGTGCCAGCCTTAACAGGGTTAGCACAGATACGCAGTATTTT.

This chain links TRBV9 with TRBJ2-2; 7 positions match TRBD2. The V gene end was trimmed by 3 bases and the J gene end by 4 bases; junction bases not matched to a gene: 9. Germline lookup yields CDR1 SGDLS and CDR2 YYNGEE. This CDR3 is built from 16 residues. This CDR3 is CASSGAGTIITGELFF. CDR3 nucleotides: TGTGCCAGCAGCGGGGCCGGGACTATAATCACCGGGGAGCTGTTTTTT.

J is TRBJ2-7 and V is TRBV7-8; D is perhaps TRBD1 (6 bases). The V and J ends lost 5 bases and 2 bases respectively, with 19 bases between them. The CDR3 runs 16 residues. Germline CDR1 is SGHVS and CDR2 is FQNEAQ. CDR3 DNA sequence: TGTGCCAGCAGCCGTAGTATAAGACAGGTCCCCTACGAGCAGTACTTC. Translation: CASSRSIRQVPYEQYF.

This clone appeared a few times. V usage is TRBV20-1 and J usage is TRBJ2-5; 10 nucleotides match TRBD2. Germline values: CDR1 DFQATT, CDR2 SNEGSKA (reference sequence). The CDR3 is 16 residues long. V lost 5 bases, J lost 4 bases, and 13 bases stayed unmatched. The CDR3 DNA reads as TGCAGTGCTCGTGTAGGTAGCGGGGGGTTGGCAGAGACCCAGTACTTC. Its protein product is CSARVGSGGLAETQYF.

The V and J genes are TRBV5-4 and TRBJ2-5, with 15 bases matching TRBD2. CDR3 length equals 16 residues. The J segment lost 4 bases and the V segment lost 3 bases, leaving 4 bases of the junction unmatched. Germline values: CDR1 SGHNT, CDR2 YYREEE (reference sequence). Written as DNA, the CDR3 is TGTGCCAGCAGCTCGATGGGACTAGCGGGGGGAGAGACCCAGTACTTC. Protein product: CASSSMGLAGGETQYF.

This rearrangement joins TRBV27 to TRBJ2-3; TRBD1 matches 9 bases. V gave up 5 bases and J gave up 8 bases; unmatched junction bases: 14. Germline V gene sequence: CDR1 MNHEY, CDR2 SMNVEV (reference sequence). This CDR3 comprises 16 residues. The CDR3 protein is CASSPAGTGLIGTQYF. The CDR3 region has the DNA TGTGCCAGCAGTCCTGCCGGGACAGGGCTTATAGGTACGCAGTATTTT.

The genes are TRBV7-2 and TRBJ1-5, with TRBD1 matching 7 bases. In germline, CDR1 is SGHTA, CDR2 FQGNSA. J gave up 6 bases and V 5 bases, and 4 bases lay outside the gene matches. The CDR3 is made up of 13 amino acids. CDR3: CASSPGGPQPQHF. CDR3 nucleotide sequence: TGTGCCAGCAGCCCAGGGGGGCCTCAGCCCCAGCATTTT.

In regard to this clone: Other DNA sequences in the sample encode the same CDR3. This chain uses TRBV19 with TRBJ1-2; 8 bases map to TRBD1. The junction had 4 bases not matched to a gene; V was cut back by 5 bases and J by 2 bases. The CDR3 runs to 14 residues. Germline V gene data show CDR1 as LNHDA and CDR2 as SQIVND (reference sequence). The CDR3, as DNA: TGTGCCAGTAGTTCTACAGGGGGAAACTATGGCTACACCTTC. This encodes CASSSTGGNYGYTF.

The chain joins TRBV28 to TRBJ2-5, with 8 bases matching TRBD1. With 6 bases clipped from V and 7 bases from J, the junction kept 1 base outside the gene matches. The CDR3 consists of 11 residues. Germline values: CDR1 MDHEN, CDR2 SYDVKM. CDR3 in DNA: TGTGCCAGCAGCGACAGGGGGACCCAGTACTTC. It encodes CASSDRGTQYF. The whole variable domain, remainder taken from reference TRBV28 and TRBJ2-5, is DVKVTQSSRYLVKRTGEKVFLECVQDMDHENMFWYRQDPGLGLRLIYFSYDVKMKEKGDIPEGYSVSREKKERFSLILESASTNQTSMYLCASSDRGTQYFGPGTRLLVL.

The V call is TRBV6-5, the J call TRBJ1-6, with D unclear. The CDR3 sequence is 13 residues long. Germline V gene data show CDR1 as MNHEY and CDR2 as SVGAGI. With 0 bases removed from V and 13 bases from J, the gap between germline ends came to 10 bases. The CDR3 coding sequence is TGTGCCAGCAGTTACTCGGAGGTGTCCCCCCTCCACTTT. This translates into CASSYSEVSPLHF.

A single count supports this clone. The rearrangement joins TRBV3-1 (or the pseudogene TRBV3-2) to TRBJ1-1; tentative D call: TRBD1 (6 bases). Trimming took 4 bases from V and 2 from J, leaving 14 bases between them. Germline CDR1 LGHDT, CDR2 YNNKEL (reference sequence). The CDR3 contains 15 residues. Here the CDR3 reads CASSRGDILNTEAFF. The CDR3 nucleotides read TGTGCCAGCAGCCGTGGGGACATACTAAACACTGAAGCTTTCTTT.

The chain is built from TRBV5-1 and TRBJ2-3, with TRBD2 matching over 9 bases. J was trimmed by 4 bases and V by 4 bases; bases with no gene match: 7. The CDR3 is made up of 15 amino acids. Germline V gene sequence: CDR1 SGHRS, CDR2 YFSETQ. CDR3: CASSPNSGGADTQYF. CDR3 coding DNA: TGCGCCAGCAGCCCCAATAGCGGGGGAGCAGATACGCAGTATTTT.

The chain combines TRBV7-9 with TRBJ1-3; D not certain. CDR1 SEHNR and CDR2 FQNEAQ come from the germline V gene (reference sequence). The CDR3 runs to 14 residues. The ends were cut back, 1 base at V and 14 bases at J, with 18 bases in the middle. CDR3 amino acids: CASSLGAETSAVYF. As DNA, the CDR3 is TGTGCCAGCAGCTTAGGAGCAGAGACATCGGCCGTATATTTT. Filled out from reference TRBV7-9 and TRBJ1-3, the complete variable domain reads DTGVSQNPRHKITKRGQNVTFRCDPISEHNRLYWYRQTLGQGPEFLTYFQNEAQLEKSRLLSDRFSAERPKGSFSTLEIQRTEQGDSAMYLCASSLGAETSAVYFGEGSWLTVV.

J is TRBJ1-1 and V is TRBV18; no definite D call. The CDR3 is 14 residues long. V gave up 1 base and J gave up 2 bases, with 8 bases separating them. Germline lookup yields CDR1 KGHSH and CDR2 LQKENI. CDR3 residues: CASSPQAVNTEAFF. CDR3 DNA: TGTGCCAGCTCACCACAGGCGGTAAACACTGAAGCTTTCTTT.

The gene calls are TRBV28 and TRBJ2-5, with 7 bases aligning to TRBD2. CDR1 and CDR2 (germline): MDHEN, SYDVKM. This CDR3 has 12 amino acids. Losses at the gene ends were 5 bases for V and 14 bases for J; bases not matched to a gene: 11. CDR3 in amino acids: CASSQQSRGVYF. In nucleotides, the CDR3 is TGTGCCAGCAGTCAGCAATCTCGGGGGGTATACTTC.

For the CDR3, the DNA is TGTGCCAGCAGTGTCAAGGAGATACCCCCAGATACGCAGTATTTT. Amino acid sequence: CASSVKEIPPDTQYF. The chain is built from TRBV2 and TRBJ2-3; D not certain. The CDR3 runs 15 residues. Trimming stripped 4 bases from V and 4 bases from J, with 15 bases between. Germline values: CDR1 SNHLY, CDR2 FYNNEI.

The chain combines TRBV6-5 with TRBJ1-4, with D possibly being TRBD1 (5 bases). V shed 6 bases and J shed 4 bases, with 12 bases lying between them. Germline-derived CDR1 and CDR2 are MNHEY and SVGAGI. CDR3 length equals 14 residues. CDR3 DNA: TGTGCCAGCAGCTTTGACAGCAATAATGAAAAACTGTTTTTT. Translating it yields CASSFDSNNEKLFF.

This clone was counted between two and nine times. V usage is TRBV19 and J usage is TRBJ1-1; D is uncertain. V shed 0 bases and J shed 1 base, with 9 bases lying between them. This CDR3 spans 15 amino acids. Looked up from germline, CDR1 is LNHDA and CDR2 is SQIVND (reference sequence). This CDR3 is CASSIDRSGNTEAFF. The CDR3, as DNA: TGTGCCAGTAGTATAGATCGGTCTGGGAACACTGAAGCTTTCTTT.

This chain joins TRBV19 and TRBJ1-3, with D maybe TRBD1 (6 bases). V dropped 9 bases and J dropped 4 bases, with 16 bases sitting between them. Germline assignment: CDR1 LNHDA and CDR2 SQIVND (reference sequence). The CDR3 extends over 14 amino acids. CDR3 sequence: CASEGHTLGNTIYF. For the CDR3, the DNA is TGTGCCAGCGAGGGACACACGCTAGGAAACACCATATATTTT.

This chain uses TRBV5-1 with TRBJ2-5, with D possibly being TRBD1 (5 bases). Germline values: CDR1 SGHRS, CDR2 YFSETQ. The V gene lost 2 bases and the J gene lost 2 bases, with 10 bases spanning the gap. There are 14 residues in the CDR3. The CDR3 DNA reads TGCGCCAGCAGCTTTCAGGGCTTTCAAGAGACCCAGTACTTC. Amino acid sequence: CASSFQGFQETQYF.

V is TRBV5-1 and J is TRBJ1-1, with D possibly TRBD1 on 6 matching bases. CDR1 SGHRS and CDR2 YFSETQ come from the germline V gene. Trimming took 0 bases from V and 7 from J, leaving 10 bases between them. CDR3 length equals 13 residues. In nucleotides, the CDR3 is TGCGCCAGCAGCTTGGCGACAGGCGGTGAAGCTTTCTTT. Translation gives CASSLATGGEAFF.